The 5 T cell receptor beta chains below were found in one sample sequenced in a study of cytomegalovirus exposure and HLA in healthy donors. The PCR contained 60 Vbeta and 13 Jbeta primers. Using immunoSEQ multiplex PCR, the repertoire was profiled, and TCRdb retains in-frame clones only, with some absent. The sample gives about 150,000 clones, around 65% of which show up once; about 3% is in the top ten. Specimen: PBMCs. These receptor sequences come from a woman aged 25 to 39 in good health and CMV-seropositive.

The rearrangement links TRBV30 to TRBJ1-5; tentative D call: TRBD1 (5 bases). Per the germline V gene, CDR1 is GTSNPN and CDR2 is SVGIG (reference sequence). The CDR3 loop spans 14 amino acids. Deletions cut 1 base from V and 6 bases from J, with 13 bases between. The CDR3 spells CAWSANRLAQPQHF. In nucleotides, the CDR3 is TGTGCCTGGAGTGCAAACAGGCTGGCTCAGCCCCAGCATTTT.

The sample holds one count of this clone. The CDR3 protein is CASSLFGTGQSYEQYF. The CDR3 DNA reads as TGTGCCAGCAGCTTATTTGGGACAGGACAAAGCTACGAGCAGTACTTC. V and J are TRBV7-9 and TRBJ2-5, with 8 bases fitting TRBD1. The J call may be mistaken, given a closer DNA end match to TRBJ2-7. Germline CDR1 reads SEHNR; CDR2 reads FQNEAQ (reference sequence). The CDR3 runs 16 residues.

This clone was picked up a small number of times. This is likely an artifact of a read error, given a far larger clone one base away. The genes are TRBV6-1 and TRBJ1-2; 7 nucleotides agree with TRBD1. The CDR3 is 12 residues long. The germline CDR1 and CDR2 sequences are MNHNS and SASEGT. The CDR3 DNA is TGTGCCAGCGAGACAGGGAACTATGTCTACACCTTC. It yields the protein CASETGNYVYTF.

V and J are TRBV11-3 and TRBJ1-6, with 8 bases that match TRBD1. V trimming: 7 bases; J trimming: 7 bases; junction bases outside the gene matches: 3. Germline CDR1 SGHNT, CDR2 YENEEA. This CDR3 contains 13 residues. The CDR3 loop reads CASTGQGNSPLHF. The CDR3 region has the DNA TGTGCCAGCACAGGACAGGGAAATTCACCCCTCCACTTT.

This chain joins TRBV6-1 and TRBJ2-5; the match to TRBD1 covers 7 bases. J was trimmed by 3 bases and V by 8 bases; bases with no gene match: 0. CDR1 and CDR2 (germline): MNHNS, SASEGT. The CDR3 has 11 residues. The CDR3 sequence is CASQGEETQYF. As DNA, the CDR3 is TGTGCCAGCCAGGGGGAAGAGACCCAGTACTTC.